This T cell receptor beta chain appears in the sequencing data of a study of CD4 T cell repertoires in COVID-19. In the study overall: CFSE-low cells expanded approximately 11 days with IL-2, then restimulated with other coronavirus spikes. Study outcomes and limitations: Suggested intraclonal diversification: top SARS-CoV-2-reactive clonotypes appeared in two or three memory subsets. Some SARS-CoV-2 clonotypes, between about 6.5 and 28%, recurred in SARS-CoV and/or HKU1 cultures.

Sequencing was done directly on freshly isolated, uncultured memory T cells. The CDR3 runs 11 residues. The V gene lost 3 bases and the J gene lost 8 bases, with 7 bases spanning the gap. Per germline, CDR1 KGHSH and CDR2 LQKENI. As concerns this clone: What it recognizes is unknown.

Clones were read by immunoSEQ multiplex PCR, and TCRdb kept only the in-frame ones, dropping some. The sample contains about 8,400 clones, approximately 81% of which appear only once. The chain is built from TRBV18 and TRBJ1-1, with D perhaps matching TRBD1 (6 bases). The specimen was effector memory CD4+ T cells from blood, collected before the COVID-19 pandemic. This receptor was taken from a human donor who had COVID-19. The CDR3 nucleotides are TGTGCCAGCTCACCCGGACAGGAAGCTTTCTTT. Protein product: CASSPGQEAFF.